The T cell receptor beta chain under discussion was sequenced for a study of cytomegalovirus exposure and HLA in healthy donors. Across the whole study: Findings of an earlier analysis included around 100 million unique TCR beta sequences from some 190 million T cells.

V dropped 4 bases and J dropped 1; count of bases not matched to a gene: 13. This CDR3 is 18 amino acids long. Germline CDR1 reads SGHTA; CDR2 reads FQGNSA. The PCR used 60 Vbeta and 13 Jbeta primers. TCRdb's copy holds only in-frame clones and misses some; the assay was immunoSEQ multiplex PCR. Of about 150,000 clones detected, approximately 72% appear once; the ten largest clones hold 2% to 2.5%. In this sample, this clone turned up a few times. Sequenced sample: PBMCs. The origin of this receptor is a man aged 40-50 years in good health and CMV-seronegative. This chain links TRBV7-2 with TRBJ2-7, with 10 bases aligning to TRBD2. CDR3 in DNA: TGTGCCAGCAGCTACATAGGTCCAGCGGGAGGGCTTTCCTACGAGCAGTACTTC. Amino acids: CASSYIGPAGGLSYEQYF.